These T cell receptor beta chains were read from a single sample in a study of blood T cell repertoires in COVID-19. The data were produced by immunoSEQ multiplex PCR, yet TCRdb's version contains in-frame clones alone and is incomplete. This table has roughly 130,000 clones, more than 75% appearing once. What was sequenced was peripheral blood. These receptors were collected from a man aged 50-60 years with active COVID-19. CDR3s include the opening cysteine and the closing phenylalanine or tryptophan. The D gene is left open where the match is weak. Not all rows give a size; the values are once, few, many and, for expanded clones, a class.

v_call	d_call	j_call	clone_size	cdr3_aa	cdr3_nt
TRBV10-3	.	TRBJ1-4	.	CAISAGVNEKLFF	TGTGCCATCAGTGCAGGGGTTAATGAAAAACTGTTTTTT
TRBV5-1	TRBD1	TRBJ1-2	.	CASSPSQGGQGSGYTF	TGCGCCAGCAGCCCCTCCCAGGGCGGACAGGGCAGCGGCTACACCTTC
TRBV7-2	.	TRBJ2-5	.	CASSLQTGQETQYF	TGTGCCAGCAGCTTACAGACAGGACAAGAGACCCAGTACTTC
TRBV5-6	TRBD1	TRBJ2-5	.	CASSLDRGTKETQYF	TGTGCCAGCAGCTTGGACAGGGGAACAAAGGAGACCCAGTACTTC
TRBV6-6	.	TRBJ1-2	.	CASSGTGSNYGYTF	TGTGCCAGCAGTGGTACAGGGAGTAACTATGGCTACACCTTC
TRBV20-1	TRBD1	TRBJ1-2	.	CSASRQGAYGYTF	TGCAGTGCTAGTAGACAGGGGGCCTATGGCTACACCTTC
TRBV5-1	TRBD1	TRBJ2-7	.	CASSTRQGAYEQYF	TGCGCCAGCAGCACCCGGCAGGGGGCTTACGAGCAGTACTTC
TRBV5-1	.	TRBJ1-1	once	CASSLAGSGGTEAFF	TGCGCCAGCAGCTTGGCGGGGTCGGGGGGCACTGAAGCTTTCTTT
TRBV19	TRBD2	TRBJ2-1	.	CASMGTSVSYNEQFF	TGTGCCAGCATGGGGACTAGCGTTTCATACAATGAGCAGTTCTTC
TRBV6-1	TRBD1	TRBJ1-2	.	CASSEPRTGLSNTF	TGTGCCAGCAGTGAGCCCCGGACAGGGTTGAGCAACACCTTC
TRBV4-1	.	TRBJ2-1	.	CASSQVLVYNEQFF	TGCGCCAGCAGCCAAGTATTAGTCTACAATGAGCAGTTCTTC
TRBV2	.	TRBJ1-1	once	CASSEGRWGSHTEAFF	TGTGCCAGCAGTGAAGGGCGTTGGGGCAGCCACACTGAAGCTTTCTTT
TRBV5-1	TRBD1	TRBJ2-2	.	CASSLGPQGDTGELFF	TGCGCCAGCAGCTTGGGACCGCAGGGGGACACCGGGGAGCTGTTTTTT
TRBV30	TRBD2	TRBJ2-1	.	CAWEGGTSGNNEQFF	TGTGCCTGGGAAGGGGGGACTAGCGGTAACAATGAGCAGTTCTTC
TRBV7-9	.	TRBJ1-4	.	CASSQSGAPNEKLFF	TGTGCCAGCAGCCAGAGCGGGGCCCCTAATGAAAAACTGTTTTTT
TRBV9	TRBD2	TRBJ2-5	.	CASSVPVGRELEETQYF	TGTGCCAGCAGCGTCCCCGTCGGGCGGGAGCTGGAGGAGACCCAGTACTTC
TRBV9	TRBD2	TRBJ2-1	.	CASSLLNAGGWNEQFF	TGTGCCAGCAGCCTTCTGAACGCGGGGGGGTGGAATGAGCAGTTCTTC
TRBV19	TRBD1	TRBJ2-7	.	CATQGAGAYEQYF	TGTGCCACACAGGGGGCCGGGGCTTACGAGCAGTACTTC
TRBV3-1/TRBV3-2	.	TRBJ2-5	.	CASSQEGLERETQYF	TGTGCCAGCAGCCAAGAGGGATTAGAGCGGGAGACCCAGTACTTC
TRBV3-1/TRBV3-2	TRBD1	TRBJ1-4	.	CASRSTGVNEKLFF	TGTGCCAGCAGATCCACAGGGGTTAATGAAAAACTGTTTTTT
TRBV2	.	TRBJ1-4	.	CASMYRESEKLFF	TGTGCCAGCATGTATAGGGAGAGTGAAAAACTGTTTTTT
TRBV4-2	TRBD2	TRBJ2-1	once	CASSQDLGGVSYNEQFF	TGTGCCAGCAGCCAAGATTTGGGGGGGGTCTCCTACAATGAGCAGTTCTTC
TRBV11-2	TRBD2	TRBJ2-4	.	CASSLWRGAGKNIQYF	TGTGCCAGCAGCCTATGGCGGGGGGCAGGCAAAAACATTCAGTACTTC
TRBV11-3	.	TRBJ1-1	.	CASSLEPGDLEAFF	TGTGCCAGCAGCTTAGAGCCGGGGGACCTTGAAGCTTTCTTT